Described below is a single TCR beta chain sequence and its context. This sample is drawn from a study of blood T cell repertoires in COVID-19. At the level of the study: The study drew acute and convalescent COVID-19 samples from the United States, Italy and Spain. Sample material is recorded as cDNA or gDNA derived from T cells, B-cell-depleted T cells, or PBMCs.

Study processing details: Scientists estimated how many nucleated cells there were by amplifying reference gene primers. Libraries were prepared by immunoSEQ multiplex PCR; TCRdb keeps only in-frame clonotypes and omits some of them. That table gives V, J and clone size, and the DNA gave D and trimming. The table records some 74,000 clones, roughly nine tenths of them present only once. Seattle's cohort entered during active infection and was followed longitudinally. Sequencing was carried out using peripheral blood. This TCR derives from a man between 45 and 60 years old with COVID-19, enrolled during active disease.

The CDR3 sequence: CSVAGANTGELFF. In DNA form, the CDR3 reads TGCAGCGTTGCAGGGGCGAACACCGGGGAGCTGTTTTTT. The gene calls are TRBV29-1 and TRBJ2-2; maybe TRBD1 (6 bases). The CDR3 is made up of 13 amino acids. Germline-derived CDR1 and CDR2 are SQVTM and ANQGSEA. V dropped 4 bases and J dropped 0 bases, with 6 bases sitting between them.